This T cell receptor (beta chain) was sequenced in a study of OX40 agonist ivuxolimab in advanced cancers. The method was immunoSEQ multiplex PCR; TCRdb's version includes in-frame clones alone and lacks a portion of them. The sample yields fewer than 80,000 clones, roughly nine tenths seen once. The source of this sequence is an adult with an advanced solid tumor such as melanoma, head and neck, liver or kidney cancer. The material sequenced was CD4+ or CD8+ T cells sorted from blood, taken in a trial of the OX40 agonist ivuxolimab.

The CDR3 here is CASSFIERTDTQYF. As DNA, the CDR3 is TGTGCCAGCAGCTTCATCGAGAGGACAGATACGCAGTATTTT. This sequence joins TRBV7-9 and TRBJ2-3; D remains ambiguous. Per the germline V gene, CDR1 is SEHNR and CDR2 is FQNEAQ (reference sequence). This CDR3 has 14 residues. Trimming left V 3 bases short and J 3 bases short, with 10 bases between.